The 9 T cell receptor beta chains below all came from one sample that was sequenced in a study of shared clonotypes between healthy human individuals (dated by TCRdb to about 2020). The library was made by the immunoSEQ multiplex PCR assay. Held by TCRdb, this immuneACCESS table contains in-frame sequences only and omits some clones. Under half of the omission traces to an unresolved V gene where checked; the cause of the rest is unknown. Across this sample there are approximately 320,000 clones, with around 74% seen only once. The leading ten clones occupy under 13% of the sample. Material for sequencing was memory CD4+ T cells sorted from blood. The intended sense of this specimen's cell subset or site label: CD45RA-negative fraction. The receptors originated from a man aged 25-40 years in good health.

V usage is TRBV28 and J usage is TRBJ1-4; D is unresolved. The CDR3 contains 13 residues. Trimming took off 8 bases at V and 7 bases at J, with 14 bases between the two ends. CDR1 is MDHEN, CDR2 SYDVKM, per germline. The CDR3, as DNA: TGTGCCAGCCTGCGGTGGGAAAGTGAAAAACTGTTTTTT. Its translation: CASLRWESEKLFF.

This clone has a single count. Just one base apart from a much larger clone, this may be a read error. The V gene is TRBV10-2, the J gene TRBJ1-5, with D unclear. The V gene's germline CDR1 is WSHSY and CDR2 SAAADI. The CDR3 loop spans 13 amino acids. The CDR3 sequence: CASSERVNRPQHF. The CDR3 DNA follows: TGCGCCAGCAGTGAGAGGGTTAATCGGCCCCAGCATTTT.

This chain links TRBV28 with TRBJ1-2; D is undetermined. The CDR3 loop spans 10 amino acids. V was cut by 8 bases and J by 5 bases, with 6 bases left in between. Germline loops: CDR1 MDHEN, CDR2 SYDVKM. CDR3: CASGAYGYTF. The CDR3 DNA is TGTGCCAGCGGAGCTTATGGCTACACCTTC.

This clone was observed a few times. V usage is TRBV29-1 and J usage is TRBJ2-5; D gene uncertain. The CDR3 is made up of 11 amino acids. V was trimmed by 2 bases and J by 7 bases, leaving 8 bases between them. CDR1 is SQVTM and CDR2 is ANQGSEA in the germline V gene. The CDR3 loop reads CSVEIPGTQYF. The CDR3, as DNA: TGCAGCGTTGAAATCCCCGGGACCCAGTACTTC.

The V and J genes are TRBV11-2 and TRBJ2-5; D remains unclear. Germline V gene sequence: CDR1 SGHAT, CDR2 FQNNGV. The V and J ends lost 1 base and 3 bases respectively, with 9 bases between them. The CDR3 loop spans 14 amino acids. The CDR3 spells CASSLVLSEETQYF. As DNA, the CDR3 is TGTGCCAGCAGCTTAGTATTATCGGAAGAGACCCAGTACTTC.

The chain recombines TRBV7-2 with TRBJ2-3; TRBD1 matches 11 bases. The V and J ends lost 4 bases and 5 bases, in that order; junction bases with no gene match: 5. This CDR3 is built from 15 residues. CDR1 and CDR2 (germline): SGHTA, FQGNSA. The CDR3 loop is CASSWGTGGRDTQYF. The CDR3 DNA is TGTGCCAGCAGCTGGGGGACAGGGGGAAGAGATACGCAGTATTTT.

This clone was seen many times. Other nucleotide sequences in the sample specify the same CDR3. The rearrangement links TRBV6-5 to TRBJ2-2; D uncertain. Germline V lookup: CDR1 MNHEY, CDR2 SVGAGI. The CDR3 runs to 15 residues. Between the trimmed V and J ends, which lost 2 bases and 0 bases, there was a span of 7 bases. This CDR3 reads CASSYQAANTGELFF. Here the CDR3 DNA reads TGTGCCAGCAGTTACCAGGCTGCGAACACCGGGGAGCTGTTTTTT.

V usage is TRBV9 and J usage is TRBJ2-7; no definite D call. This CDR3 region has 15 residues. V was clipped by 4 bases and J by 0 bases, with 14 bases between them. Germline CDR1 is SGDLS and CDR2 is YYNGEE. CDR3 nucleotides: TGTGCCAGCAGCAGAACCTGGTGGGACTCCTACGAGCAGTACTTC. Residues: CASSRTWWDSYEQYF.

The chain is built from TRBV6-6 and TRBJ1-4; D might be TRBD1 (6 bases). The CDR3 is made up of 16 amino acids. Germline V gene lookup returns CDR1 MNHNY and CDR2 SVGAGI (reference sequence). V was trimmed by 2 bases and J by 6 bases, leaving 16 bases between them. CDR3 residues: CASSYGGGRGDEKLFF. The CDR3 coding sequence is TGTGCCAGCAGTTACGGTGGGGGGCGCGGTGATGAAAAACTGTTTTTT.